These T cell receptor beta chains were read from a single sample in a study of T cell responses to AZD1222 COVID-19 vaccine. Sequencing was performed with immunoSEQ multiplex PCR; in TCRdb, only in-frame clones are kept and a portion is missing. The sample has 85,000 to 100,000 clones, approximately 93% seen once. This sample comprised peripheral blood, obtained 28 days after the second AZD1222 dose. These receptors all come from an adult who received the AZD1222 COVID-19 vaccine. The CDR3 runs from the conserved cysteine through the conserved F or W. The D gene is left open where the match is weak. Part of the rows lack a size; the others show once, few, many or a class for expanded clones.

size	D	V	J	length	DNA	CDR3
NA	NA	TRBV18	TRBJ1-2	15	TGTGCCAGCTCACCACTCGATAGCTCTAACTATGGCTACACCTTC	CASSPLDSSNYGYTF
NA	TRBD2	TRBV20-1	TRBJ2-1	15	TGCAGTGCTAGTGGACTAGCGGGATTTGGCGGTGAGCAGTTCTTC	CSASGLAGFGGEQFF
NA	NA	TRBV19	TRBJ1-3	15	TGTGCCAGTAGTATTCAAACGAGCTCTGGAAACACCATATATTTT	CASSIQTSSGNTIYF
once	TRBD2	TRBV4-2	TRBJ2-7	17	TGTGCCAGCAGCCCCCAGGGGGGCGCGGGAGGGGCCTACGAGCAGTACTTC	CASSPQGGAGGAYEQYF
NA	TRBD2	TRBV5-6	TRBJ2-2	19	TGTGCCAGCAGCCCCCCTGGACTAGCGGGAGGGCCGGGCACCGGGGAGCTGTTTTTT	CASSPPGLAGGPGTGELFF
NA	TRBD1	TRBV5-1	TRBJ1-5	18	TGCGCCAGCAGCTGGGGCCCGGGACAGGGGGCTGAAAATCAGCCCCAGCATTTT	CASSWGPGQGAENQPQHF
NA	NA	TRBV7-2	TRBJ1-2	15	TGTGCCAGCAGCTTAGTAGGTGGGCCTGACTATGGCTACACCTTC	CASSLVGGPDYGYTF
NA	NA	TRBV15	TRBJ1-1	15	TGTGCCACCAGCTGGCGCAGGGGAACGAACACTGAAGCTTTCTTT	CATSWRRGTNTEAFF
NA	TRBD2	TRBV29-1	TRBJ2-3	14	TGCAGCGTTCTGACTAGCGGAAACACAGATACGCAGTATTTT	CSVLTSGNTDTQYF
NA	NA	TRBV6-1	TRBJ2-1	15	TGTGCCAGCAGTGACAGGGGCTCGGTCAAGAATGAGCAGTTCTTC	CASSDRGSVKNEQFF
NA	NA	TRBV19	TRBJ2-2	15	TGTGCCAGTAGTATAGAGGGAGTGGATCCCGGGGAGCTGTTTTTT	CASSIEGVDPGELFF
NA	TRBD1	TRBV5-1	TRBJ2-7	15	TGCGCCAGCAGCTTGGTGGTGACAGGGTACCACGAGCAGTACTTC	CASSLVVTGYHEQYF
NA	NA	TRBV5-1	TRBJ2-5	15	TGCGCCAGCAGCTTCGGCCGAAGGGTCCAAGAGACCCAGTACTTC	CASSFGRRVQETQYF
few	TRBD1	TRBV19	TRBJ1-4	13	TGTGCCGCCCGACAGGGACCTAATGAAAAACTGTTTTTT	CAARQGPNEKLFF
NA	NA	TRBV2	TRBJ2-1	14	TGTGCCCGATCGTCGGCAGGGGAGTACAATGAGCAGTTCTTC	CARSSAGEYNEQFF
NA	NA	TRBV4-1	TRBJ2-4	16	TGCGCCAGCAGCCTCCAGGAGGGAGTTGGCAAAAACATTCAGTACTTC	CASSLQEGVGKNIQYF
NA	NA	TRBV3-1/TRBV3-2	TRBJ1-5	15	TGTGCCAGCAGCCAATTTATACAGGGAGGCCAGCCCCAGCATTTT	CASSQFIQGGQPQHF
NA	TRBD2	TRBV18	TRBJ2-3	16	TGTGCCAGCTCAGAGTGGACTAGCGCGGGCACAGATACGCAGTATTTT	CASSEWTSAGTDTQYF
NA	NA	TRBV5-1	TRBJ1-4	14	TGCGCCAGCAGCTCCGACACGATGAATGAAAAACTGTTTTTT	CASSSDTMNEKLFF
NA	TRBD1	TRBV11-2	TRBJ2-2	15	TGTGCCAGCAGCTCCCGGGACAGATTTACCTGGGAGCTGTTTTTT	CASSSRDRFTWELFF
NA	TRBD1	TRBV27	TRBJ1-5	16	TGTGCCAGCAGTTTATCCCCCACAGGGGGCAATCAGCCCCAGCATTTT	CASSLSPTGGNQPQHF
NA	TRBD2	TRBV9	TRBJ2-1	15	TGTGCCAGCAGCGTAGTGAGCGGGAGGATAGATGAGCAGTTCTTC	CASSVVSGRIDEQFF
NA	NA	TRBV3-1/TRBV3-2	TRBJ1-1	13	TGTGCCAGCAGCCGGAGCGGGGGCACTGAAGCTTTCTTT	CASSRSGGTEAFF
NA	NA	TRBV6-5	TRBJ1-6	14	TGTGCCAGCAGGGATTTCTCCTATAATTCACCCCTCCACTTT	CASRDFSYNSPLHF
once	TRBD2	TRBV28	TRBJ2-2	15	TGTGCCAGCATCCGACTAGCGGGGCCTTCCGGGGAGCTGTTTTTT	CASIRLAGPSGELFF
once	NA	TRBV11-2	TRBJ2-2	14	TGTGCCAGCAGCTCAAACAGCAAAACCGGGGAGCTGTTTTTT	CASSSNSKTGELFF
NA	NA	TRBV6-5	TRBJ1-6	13	TGTGCCAGCAGTTCCACTTATAATTCACCCCTCCACTTT	CASSSTYNSPLHF
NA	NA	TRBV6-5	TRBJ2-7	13	TGTGCCAGCAGTTCTGCGGACTCCTACGAGCAGTACTTC	CASSSADSYEQYF
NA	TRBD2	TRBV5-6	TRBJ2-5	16	TGTGCCAGCAGCTTGAGGAGCGGGAGGGGTGCAGAGACCCAGTACTTC	CASSLRSGRGAETQYF
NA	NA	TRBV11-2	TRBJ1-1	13	TGTGCCAGCAGCTTAGTCAGGGACACTGAAGCTTTCTTT	CASSLVRDTEAFF
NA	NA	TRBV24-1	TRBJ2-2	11	TGTGCCACCCGGGGAGTCGGGGAGCTGTTTTTT	CATRGVGELFF
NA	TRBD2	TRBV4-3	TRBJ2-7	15	TGCGCCAGCAGCCAAGAAGCTAGCGGGAGTTACGAGCAGTACTTC	CASSQEASGSYEQYF
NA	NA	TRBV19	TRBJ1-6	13	TGTGCCAGTAAGGAGGAACTGAATTCACCCCTCCACTTT	CASKEELNSPLHF
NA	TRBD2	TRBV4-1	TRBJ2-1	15	TGCGCCAGCAGCCAAGAAGGCCTAGCGGGAAATGAGCAGTTCTTC	CASSQEGLAGNEQFF
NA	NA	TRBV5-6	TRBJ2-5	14	TGTGCCAGCAGCTCCTCTCCGGGTCAAGAGACCCAGTACTTC	CASSSSPGQETQYF
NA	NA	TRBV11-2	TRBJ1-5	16	TGTGCCAGCAGCTTAGATGTAACAGGACTCAATCAGCCCCAGCATTTT	CASSLDVTGLNQPQHF
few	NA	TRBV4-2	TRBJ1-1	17	TGTGCCAGCAGCCAAGATCCCAGGGGATGGGGGAACACTGAAGCTTTCTTT	CASSQDPRGWGNTEAFF
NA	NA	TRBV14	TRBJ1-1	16	TGTGCCAGCAGCCAAGATCCCCCGAGATTCAACACTGAAGCTTTCTTT	CASSQDPPRFNTEAFF
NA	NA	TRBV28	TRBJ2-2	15	TGTGCCAGCAGTCCCTCGGGGGAAGGGACCGGGGAGCTGTTTTTT	CASSPSGEGTGELFF
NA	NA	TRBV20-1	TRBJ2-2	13	TGCAGTGCTAGTCCTCCCTTCACCGGGGAGCTGTTTTTT	CSASPPFTGELFF
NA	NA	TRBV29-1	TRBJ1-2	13	TGCAGCGTTGAAGATCTCGGTCGGAATGGCTACACCTTC	CSVEDLGRNGYTF
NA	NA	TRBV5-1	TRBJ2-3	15	TGCGCCAGCAGCTTCCGACCCTCGGCGGCAGATACGCAGTATTTT	CASSFRPSAADTQYF
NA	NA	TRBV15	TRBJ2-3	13	TGTGCCACCAGACTTACTAGCACAGATACGCAGTATTTT	CATRLTSTDTQYF
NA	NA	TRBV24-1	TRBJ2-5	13	TGTGCCACCGCCCAGCTGGGATCGGGGACCCAGTACTTC	CATAQLGSGTQYF
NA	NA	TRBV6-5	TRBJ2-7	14	TGTGCCAGCAGTTACGTACAGAGTGGCTACGAGCAGTACTTC	CASSYVQSGYEQYF
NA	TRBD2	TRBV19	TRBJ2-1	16	TGTGCCAGTACCTCTAGGGGACTAGCGGGGGGGAATGAGCAGTTCTTC	CASTSRGLAGGNEQFF
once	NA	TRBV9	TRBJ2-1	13	TGTGCCAGCAGCGTAACTAGCCGCAATGAGCAGTTCTTC	CASSVTSRNEQFF
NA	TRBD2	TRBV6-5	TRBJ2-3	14	TGTGCCAGCAAGGGGACTAGCGGTCCCCATACGCAGTATTTT	CASKGTSGPHTQYF
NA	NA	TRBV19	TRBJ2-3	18	TGTGCCAGTAGTATCGGACAGGGCGAGGGGAGGGTTGAAGATACGCAGTATTTT	CASSIGQGEGRVEDTQYF
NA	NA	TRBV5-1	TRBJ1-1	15	TGCGCCAGCAGCTTATCAGCGGGGCCGGAGACTGAAGCTTTCTTT	CASSLSAGPETEAFF
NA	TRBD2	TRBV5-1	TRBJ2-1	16	TGCGCCAGCAGCATCGGGACTAGCGGGATTATAAATGAGCAGTTCTTC	CASSIGTSGIINEQFF
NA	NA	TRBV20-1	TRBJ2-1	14	TGCAGTGCTAGTTACGGGAGCCAAGTTGGGGAGCAGTTCTTC	CSASYGSQVGEQFF
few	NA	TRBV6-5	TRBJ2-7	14	TGTGCCAGTCTAGATACAGGGGGGGGCTACGAGCAGTACTTC	CASLDTGGGYEQYF
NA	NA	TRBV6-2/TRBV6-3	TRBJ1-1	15	TGTGCCAGCAGTTACTGGCGCAGGGGTGCCACTGAAGCTTTCTTT	CASSYWRRGATEAFF
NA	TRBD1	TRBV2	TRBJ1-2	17	TGTGCCAGCAAAGGACGAGGGGGCCTCAACAGGCCCTATGGCTACACCTTC	CASKGRGGLNRPYGYTF
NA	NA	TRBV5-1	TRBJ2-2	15	TGCGCCAGCAGCTTAGACAGCGCCCCTAGCCCGGAGCTGTTTTTT	CASSLDSAPSPELFF
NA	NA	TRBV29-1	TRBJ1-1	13	TGCAGCGTTGTGGAGGGGGGAAAGGCACAAGCTTTCTTT	CSVVEGGKAQAFF
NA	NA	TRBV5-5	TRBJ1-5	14	TGTGCCAGCAGCTTCATGGGGAGCAATCAGCCCCAGCATTTT	CASSFMGSNQPQHF